This passage covers 12 T cell receptor beta chains from one sample sequenced in a study of neurological immune-mediated disorders. From the 5' RACE reads, TCRdb called clonotypes with MiXCR, one entry per CDR3 protein. This table holds 35,000 to 40,000 distinct CDR3 sequences, 11% found once. The sample taken for sequencing was CD4+ T cells from blood. Receptor source: a woman aged 25 to 39 with HTLV-1-associated myelopathy (HAM/TSP).

To note about this clonotype: A much larger clone lies one base from this, so it may be a read error. This chain links TRBV5-1 with TRBJ1-1; D might be TRBD1 (5 bases). The CDR3 spans 15 residues. Trimming took off 3 bases at V and 1 base at J, with 13 bases between the two ends. Germline-derived CDR1 and CDR2 are SGHRS and YFSETQ. This CDR3 is CASSSNGGTNTEAFF. CDR3 bases: TGCGCCAGCAGCTCTAACGGTGGGACGAACACTGAAGCTTTCTTT. Full variable domain (outside the CDR3, taken from reference TRBV5-1 and TRBJ1-1): KAGVTQTPRYLIKTRGQQVTLSCSPISGHRSVSWYQQTPGQGLQFLFEYFSETQRNKGNFPGRFSGRQFSNSRSEMNVSTLELGDSALYLCASSSNGGTNTEAFFGQGTRLTVV.

This clonotype was recorded at least ten times. Written as DNA, the CDR3 is TGTGCCAGCAGCCAGTGGACGGGGGGGACCTACGAGCAGTACTTC. It is translated as CASSQWTGGTYEQYF. J is TRBJ2-7 and V is TRBV3-1; 8 bases match TRBD2. CDR3 length: 15 residues. CDR1 LGHDT and CDR2 YNNKEL come from the germline V gene (reference sequence). Trimming removed 3 bases from V and 2 bases from J; junction bases left unmatched: 6.

This rearrangement joins TRBV5-1 to TRBJ1-6; TRBD1 might be the D (5 bases). From germline, CDR1 is SGHRS and CDR2 YFSETQ. The CDR3 consists of 14 residues. Trimming took 4 bases from V and 11 from J, leaving 16 bases between them. The CDR3 here is CASSAKGMETPLHF. The DNA for the CDR3 is TGCGCCAGCAGCGCGAAGGGGATGGAGACACCCCTCCACTTT.

This clonotype was recorded at least ten times. CDR3 sequence: CASSSQGGASGYTF. CDR3 in DNA: TGCGCCAGCAGCTCCCAGGGAGGTGCGAGTGGCTACACCTTC. The genes are TRBV5-1 and TRBJ1-2; a possible D gene is TRBD1 (5 bases). V shed 3 bases and J shed 7 bases, with 16 bases lying between them. This CDR3 comprises 14 residues. Looked up from germline, CDR1 is SGHRS and CDR2 is YFSETQ.

This clonotype was seen repeatedly, ten times or more. The chain couples TRBV20-1 to TRBJ1-2; the D is unclear. This CDR3 has 13 amino acids. V lost 0 bases to trimming and J lost 7 bases, with 12 bases between them. In germline, CDR1 is DFQATT, CDR2 SNEGSKA (reference sequence). Here the CDR3 reads CSARDPWMAGYTF. The CDR3 nucleotides are TGCAGTGCTAGAGATCCTTGGATGGCTGGCTACACCTTC.

This clonotype has a handful of counts. This rearrangement joins TRBV12-3 or TRBV12-4 to TRBJ2-1; D is unclear. CDR3 length equals 12 residues. The V and J ends lost 6 bases and 4 bases respectively, with 7 bases between them. CDR3 DNA: TGTGCCAGCAGGCGGCTTTACAATGAGCAGTTCTTC. Residues: CASRRLYNEQFF.

This clonotype was counted ten times or more. The chain joins TRBV5-5 to TRBJ2-3, with D possibly matching TRBD1 (6 bases). The CDR3 consists of 15 residues. The germline V gene encodes CDR1 SGHKS and CDR2 YYEKEE (reference sequence). Deletions cut 4 bases from V and 2 bases from J, with 14 bases between. The CDR3 loop is CASSAATGYTDTQYF. CDR3 nucleotides: TGTGCCAGCAGCGCCGCGACAGGATACACAGATACGCAGTATTTT. Combining the CDR3 with reference TRBV5-5 and TRBJ2-3 gives the whole variable domain DAGVTQSPTHLIKTRGQQVTLRCSPISGHKSVSWYQQVLGQGPQFIFQYYEKEERGRGNFPDRFSARQFPNYSSELNVNALLLGDSALYLCASSAATGYTDTQYFGPGTRLTVL.

Many counts were recorded for this clonotype. The chain joins TRBV27 to TRBJ2-7, with 8 bases lining up with TRBD1. V trimming: 4 bases; J trimming: 2 bases; junction bases outside the gene matches: 4. The CDR3 contains 14 residues. In germline, CDR1 is MNHEY, CDR2 SMNVEV (reference sequence). CDR3 nucleotides: TGTGCCAGCAGTTACGACAGGGGACCCTACGAGCAGTACTTC. The encoded protein is CASSYDRGPYEQYF.

This clonotype was seen repeatedly, ten times or more. The chain has TRBV5-1 and TRBJ1-2, with TRBD1 matching 7 bases. Germline V gene lookup returns CDR1 SGHRS and CDR2 YFSETQ. The CDR3 is 14 amino acids. Trimming cost V 5 bases and J 0 bases; bases outside gene matches: 4. The CDR3 spells CASSRTGSNYGYTF. The CDR3 region has the DNA TGCGCCAGCAGTCGGACAGGCTCTAACTATGGCTACACCTTC.

There are many counts of this clonotype. J is TRBJ2-1 and V is TRBV7-9; perhaps TRBD1 as D (5 bases). Germline assignment: CDR1 SEHNR and CDR2 FQNEAQ (reference sequence). This CDR3 is 12 amino acids long. V lost 1 base to trimming and J lost 7 bases, with 5 bases between them. CDR3 region: CASSLGQNEQFF. The CDR3 coding sequence is TGTGCCAGCAGCTTAGGACAGAATGAGCAGTTCTTC.

This clonotype has at least ten counts. The genes are TRBV20-1 and TRBJ2-1; D gene ambiguous. The CDR3 is made up of 10 amino acids. Trimming stripped 4 bases from V and 13 bases from J, with 11 bases between. Germline CDR1 DFQATT, CDR2 SNEGSKA (reference sequence). The CDR3 DNA reads as TGCAGTGCTACCCGCGACAACCAGTTCTTC. Amino acid sequence: CSATRDNQFF.

Many counts were recorded for this clonotype. This chain uses TRBV20-1 with TRBJ2-7, with D possibly TRBD1 on 5 matching bases. CDR1 is DFQATT, CDR2 SNEGSKA, per germline (reference sequence). The CDR3 has 15 amino acids. V lost 5 bases and J lost 0, with 17 bases in between. CDR3 loop: CSAVRQRIRSYEQYF. CDR3 DNA sequence: TGCAGTGCTGTAAGACAGAGAATACGCTCCTACGAGCAGTACTTC.